This T cell receptor (beta chain) was captured by sequencing in a study of CD8 T cells in ankylosing spondylitis. The CDR3 consists of 14 residues. Germline CDR1 reads LGHNA; CDR2 reads YNFKEQ. Trimming removed 4 bases from V and 1 base from J, with 10 bases in between. TCRdb passed the 5' RACE reads through MiXCR, listing each CDR3 protein once. The sample includes about 140,000 distinct CDR3 sequences, 6.5% to 8.5% of them seen just once. In this sample, this clonotype turned up many times. The chain couples TRBV4-2 to TRBJ1-1; D gene ambiguous. The sample was synovial fluid, either unsorted or a sorted T cell fraction (not recorded which). This TCR was sampled from a male donor with ankylosing spondylitis. The CDR3 DNA follows: TGTGCCAGCAGCCCGACACTCGCGAACACTGAAGCTTTCTTT. It is translated as CASSPTLANTEAFF.